This entry lists 6 T cell receptor beta chains sequenced from one sample in a study of cytomegalovirus exposure and HLA in healthy donors. A multiplex PCR was run with 60 Vbeta primers and 13 Jbeta primers. The data were produced by immunoSEQ multiplex PCR, yet TCRdb's version contains in-frame clones alone and is incomplete. The sample yields tens of thousands of clones, around 70% seen once. The sequencing input was PBMCs. The receptors originated from a woman aged 25 to 39 in good health and CMV-seronegative.

The chain links TRBV28 to TRBJ2-1; D is undetermined. Germline CDR1 and CDR2: MDHEN and SYDVKM. This CDR3 region has 13 residues. Between the trimmed V and J ends, which lost 3 bases and 6 bases, there was a span of 9 bases. The CDR3 reads CASSFIQANEQFF. In nucleotides, the CDR3 is TGTGCCAGCAGTTTCATCCAGGCCAATGAGCAGTTCTTC.

The rearrangement joins TRBV20-1 to TRBJ2-3; D remains unclear. The CDR3 spans 11 residues. Germline CDR1 DFQATT, CDR2 SNEGSKA (reference sequence). The V end lost 2 bases, the J end lost 6 bases, and 6 bases lay between the germline ends. In nucleotides, the CDR3 is TGCAGTGCTAGACTCTTGGATACGCAGTATTTT. It encodes CSARLLDTQYF.

The rearrangement joins TRBV30 to TRBJ2-5; unclear D gene. The tail of the sequence fits TRBJ2-7 better, so the J call may be wrong. Germline assignment: CDR1 GTSNPN and CDR2 SVGIG (reference sequence). The CDR3 is 13 amino acids. CDR3 DNA sequence: TGTGCCTGGAGTGGAAACCCAGGCATCGAGCAGTACTTC. Protein: CAWSGNPGIEQYF.

V and J are TRBV2 and TRBJ2-3, with a tentative D call TRBD2 (7 bases). The germline CDR1 and CDR2 sequences are SNHLY and FYNNEI. The CDR3 contains 14 residues. V was trimmed by 10 bases and J by 6 bases, leaving 20 bases between them. The CDR3 loop is CAKAAAGAGDTQYF. The CDR3 DNA is TGTGCCAAAGCTGCGGCGGGGGCAGGGGATACGCAGTATTTT.

Only one count was recorded for this clone. This chain connects TRBV5-1 to TRBJ2-7; a possible D gene is TRBD2 (5 bases). Trimming cost V 1 base and J 6 bases, with 11 bases left between them. CDR1 SGHRS and CDR2 YFSETQ come from the germline V gene. This CDR3 spans 13 amino acids. CDR3: CASSLNTEGEQYF. The CDR3 region has the DNA TGCGCCAGCAGCTTGAACACCGAGGGCGAGCAGTACTTC.

The rearrangement links TRBV9 to TRBJ1-6; 7 nucleotides align to TRBD1. This CDR3 is built from 13 residues. J gave up 8 bases and V 6 bases, and 5 bases lay outside the gene matches. Germline loops: CDR1 SGDLS, CDR2 YYNGEE. The CDR3 DNA sequence: TGTGCCAGCACCACAGGGGTGGATTCACCCCTCCACTTT. Its translation is CASTTGVDSPLHF.